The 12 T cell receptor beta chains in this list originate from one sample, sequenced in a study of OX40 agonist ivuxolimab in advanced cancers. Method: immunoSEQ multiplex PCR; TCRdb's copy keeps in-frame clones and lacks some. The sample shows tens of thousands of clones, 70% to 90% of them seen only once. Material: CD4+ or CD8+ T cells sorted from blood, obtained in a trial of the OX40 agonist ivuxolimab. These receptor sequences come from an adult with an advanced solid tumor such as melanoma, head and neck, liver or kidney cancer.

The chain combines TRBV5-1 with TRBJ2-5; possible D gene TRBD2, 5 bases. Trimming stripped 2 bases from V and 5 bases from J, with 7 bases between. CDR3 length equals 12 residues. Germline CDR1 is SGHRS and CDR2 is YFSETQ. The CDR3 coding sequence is TGCGCCAGCAGCTTCACTAGTGAGACCCAGTACTTC. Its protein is CASSFTSETQYF.

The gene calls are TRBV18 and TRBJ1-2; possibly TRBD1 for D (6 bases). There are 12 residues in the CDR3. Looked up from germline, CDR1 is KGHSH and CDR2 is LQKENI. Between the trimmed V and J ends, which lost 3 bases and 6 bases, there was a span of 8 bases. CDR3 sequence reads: CASSPTGHGYTF. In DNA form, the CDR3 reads TGTGCCAGCTCACCGACAGGTCATGGCTACACCTTC.

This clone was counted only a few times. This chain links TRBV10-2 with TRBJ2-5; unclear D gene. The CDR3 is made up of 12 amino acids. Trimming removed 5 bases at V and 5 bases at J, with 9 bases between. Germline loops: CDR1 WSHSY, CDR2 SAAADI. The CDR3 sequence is CASSLSKETQYF. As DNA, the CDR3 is TGCGCCAGCAGTCTTAGCAAGGAGACCCAGTACTTC.

The CDR3 here is CASTPSGEGDTQYF. CDR3 nucleotide sequence: TGTGCCAGTACTCCTTCAGGGGAAGGGGATACGCAGTATTTT. V usage is TRBV19 and J usage is TRBJ2-3; D perhaps matches TRBD1 (6 bases). V dropped 7 bases and J dropped 6 bases, with 17 bases sitting between them. This CDR3 contains 14 residues. Germline assignment: CDR1 LNHDA and CDR2 SQIVND (reference sequence).

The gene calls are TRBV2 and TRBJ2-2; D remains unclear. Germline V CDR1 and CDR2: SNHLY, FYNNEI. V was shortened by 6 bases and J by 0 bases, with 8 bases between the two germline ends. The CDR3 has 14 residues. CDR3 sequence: CASRGPANTGELFF. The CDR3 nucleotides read TGTGCCAGCAGGGGCCCTGCGAACACCGGGGAGCTGTTTTTT.

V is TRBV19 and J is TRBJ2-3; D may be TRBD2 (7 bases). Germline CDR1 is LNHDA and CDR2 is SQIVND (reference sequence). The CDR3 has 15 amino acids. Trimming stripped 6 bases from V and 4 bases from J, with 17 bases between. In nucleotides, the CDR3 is TGTGCCAGTAGCTCCGTGGGGGGGCGATCAGATACGCAGTATTTT. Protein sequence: CASSSVGGRSDTQYF.

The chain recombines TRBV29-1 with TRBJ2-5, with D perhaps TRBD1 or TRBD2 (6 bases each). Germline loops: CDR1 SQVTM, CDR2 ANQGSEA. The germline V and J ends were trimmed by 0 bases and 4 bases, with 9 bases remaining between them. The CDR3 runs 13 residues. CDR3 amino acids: CSVEDGGGETQYF. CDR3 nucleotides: TGCAGCGTTGAAGATGGAGGGGGAGAGACCCAGTACTTC.

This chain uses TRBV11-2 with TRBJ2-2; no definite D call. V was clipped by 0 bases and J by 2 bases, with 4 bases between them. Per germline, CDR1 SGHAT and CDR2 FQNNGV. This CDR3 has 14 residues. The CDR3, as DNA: TGTGCCAGCAGCTTAGACCCAAACACCGGGGAGCTGTTTTTT. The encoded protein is CASSLDPNTGELFF.

The CDR3 sequence is CASSRGGQSKAGELFF. CDR3 coding DNA: TGTGCCAGCAGTCGAGGGGGACAGTCGAAGGCCGGGGAGCTGTTTTTT. The chain is built from TRBV28 and TRBJ2-2, with 7 bases lining up with TRBD1. The germline V gene has CDR1 MDHEN and CDR2 SYDVKM. Losses at the gene ends were 5 bases for V and 6 bases for J; bases not matched to a gene: 12. This CDR3 region has 16 residues.

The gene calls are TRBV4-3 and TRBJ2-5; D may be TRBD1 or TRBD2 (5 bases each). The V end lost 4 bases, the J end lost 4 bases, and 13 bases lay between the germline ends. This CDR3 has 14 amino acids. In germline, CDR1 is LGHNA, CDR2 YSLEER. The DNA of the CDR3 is TGCGCCAGCAGCCTGGTTGGGGACCTAGAGACCCAGTACTTC. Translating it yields CASSLVGDLETQYF.

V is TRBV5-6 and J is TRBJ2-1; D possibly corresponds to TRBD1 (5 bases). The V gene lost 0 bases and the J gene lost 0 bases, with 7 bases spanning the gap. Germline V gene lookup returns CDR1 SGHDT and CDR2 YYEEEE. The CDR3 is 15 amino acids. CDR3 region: CASSLGGSSYNEQFF. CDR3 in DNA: TGTGCCAGCAGCTTGGGGGGCAGCTCCTACAATGAGCAGTTCTTC.

The CDR3 DNA is TGTGCCAGCAGCCTTAGCGGGAGGGGATCCTACGAGCAGTACTTC. Amino acid sequence: CASSLSGRGSYEQYF. This chain uses TRBV7-2 with TRBJ2-7; 11 bases are shared with TRBD2. The CDR3 sequence is 15 residues long. Germline trimming cut 5 bases from V and 1 base from J; bases unmatched to any gene: 4. Germline CDR1 SGHTA, CDR2 FQGNSA.